This T cell receptor beta chain was captured by sequencing in a study of blood T cell repertoires in COVID-19. CDR1 SGHRS and CDR2 YFSETQ come from the germline V gene. V was clipped by 5 bases and J by 0 bases, with 12 bases between them. CDR3 size: 15 residues. The table came from immunoSEQ multiplex PCR; TCRdb's copy has only in-frame clones and leaves some out. Among approximately 390,000 clones listed, 85% to 90% were seen once. Participants spanned ages roughly 18 to 90 years and resided in fewer than 30 US areas. The sample comprised PBMCs or T cells enriched from blood (not recorded which). The V and J genes are TRBV5-1 and TRBJ1-3; D possibly corresponds to TRBD1 (5 bases). The receptor was isolated from a woman aged 50 to 60 who had recovered from COVID-19. The CDR3 sequence: CASRFDSSSGNTIYF. In DNA, the CDR3 is TGCGCCAGCAGGTTTGACAGCAGCTCTGGAAACACCATATATTTT.